This T cell receptor beta chain was captured in a study of T cell repertoires in cytomegalovirus infection (dated by TCRdb to the late 2010s). A note on the overall study: Alongside well-studied HLA-B-restricted epitopes, the peptide stimulations were aimed at recently identified HLA-C-restricted CMV epitopes, whose presentation resists viral immunomodulation. Donor HLA type was relevant to the analysis, because carriage of CMV infection together with the matching HLA type was indicated by public TCR beta signatures. General conclusions and limits of the study: The ex vivo response was dominated by HLA-C-restricted CMV-specific TCR beta clonotypes, which also provided the single most frequent clonotype in two of eight donors. In both this cohort and an independent cohort of a few hundred donors, the cumulative frequency of public TCR beta family members distinguished carriers of CMV infection plus the relevant HLA type.

Spanning cysteine to phenylalanine, the CDR3 consists of 19 amino acids. The read is trimmed to its CDR3 DNA, 57 bases read in frame from base 1. CDR1 and CDR2 are drawn from the germline V gene: SGHVS, FQNEAQ. V loses 0 bases of germline sequence and J loses 0 bases, and the interval between the two ends is 18 bases. The treatment or condition label on this specimen signifies: in vitro stimulation with specific CMV peptide epitopes to enrich CMV-specific T cells. TCRdb shows the sequencer as Illumina HiSeq 1500. In TCRdb, the public reads were trimmed at Q25 with fastp and aligned with MiXCR, with productive beta chains retained. CDR3 protein sequences are deduplicated, and each keeps its most common genes and DNA. The sample data list 80,000 to 95,000 distinct CDR3 sequences, and around 28% of these were observed just once. In total, the top ten clones hold approximately 71% of the sample. This clonotype came up a few times. The antigen this receptor binds is unknown. No quality values exist for individual bases; no much larger clone is one base distant.

The receptor's source is a human donor in good health (CMV status not recorded). Some clones in this sample may be carry-over from other donors' samples. The sequencing here drew on CD8+ T cells from cultured PBMCs, taken from culture after CMV antigen stimulation. The chain joins TRBV7-8 to TRBJ2-1; D gene: possibly TRBD2, on 6 matching bases. The CDR3 reads as follows: CASSLAPRTDYSSYNEQFF. The nucleotide sequence reads as follows: TGTGCCAGCAGCTTAGCGCCCCGTACGGACTATAGCTCCTACAATGAGCAGTTCTTC.